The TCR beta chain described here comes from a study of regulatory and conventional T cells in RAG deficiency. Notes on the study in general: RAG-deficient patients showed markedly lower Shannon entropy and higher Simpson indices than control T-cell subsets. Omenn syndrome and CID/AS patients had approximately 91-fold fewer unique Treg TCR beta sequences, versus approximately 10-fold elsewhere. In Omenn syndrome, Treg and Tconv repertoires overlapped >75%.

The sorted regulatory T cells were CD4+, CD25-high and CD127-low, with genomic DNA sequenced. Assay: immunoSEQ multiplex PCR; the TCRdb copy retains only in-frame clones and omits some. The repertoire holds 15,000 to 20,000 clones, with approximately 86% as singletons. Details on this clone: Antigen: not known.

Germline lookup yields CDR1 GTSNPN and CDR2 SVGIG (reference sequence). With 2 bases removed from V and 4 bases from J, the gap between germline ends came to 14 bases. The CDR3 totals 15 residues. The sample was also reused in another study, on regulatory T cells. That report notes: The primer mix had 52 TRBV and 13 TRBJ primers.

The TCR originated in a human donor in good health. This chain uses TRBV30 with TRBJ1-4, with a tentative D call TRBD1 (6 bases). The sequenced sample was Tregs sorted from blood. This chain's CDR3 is CAWSTAGAGNEKLFF. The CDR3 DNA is TGTGCCTGGAGTACCGCAGGGGCCGGTAATGAAAAACTGTTTTTT.